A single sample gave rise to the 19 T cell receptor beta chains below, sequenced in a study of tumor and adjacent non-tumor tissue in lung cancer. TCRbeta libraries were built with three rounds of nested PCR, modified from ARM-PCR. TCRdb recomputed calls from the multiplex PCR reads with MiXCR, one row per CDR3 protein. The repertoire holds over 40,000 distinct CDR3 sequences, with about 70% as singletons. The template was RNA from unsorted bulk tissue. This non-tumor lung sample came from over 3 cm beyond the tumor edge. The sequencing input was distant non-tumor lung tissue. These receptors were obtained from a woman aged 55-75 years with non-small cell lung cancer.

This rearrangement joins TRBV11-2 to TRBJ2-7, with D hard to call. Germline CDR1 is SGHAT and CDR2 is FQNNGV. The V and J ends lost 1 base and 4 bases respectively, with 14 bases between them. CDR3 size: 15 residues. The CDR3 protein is CASSLGVGSYYEQYF. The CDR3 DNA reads TGTGCCAGCAGCTTAGGAGTAGGGTCATATTACGAGCAGTACTTC.

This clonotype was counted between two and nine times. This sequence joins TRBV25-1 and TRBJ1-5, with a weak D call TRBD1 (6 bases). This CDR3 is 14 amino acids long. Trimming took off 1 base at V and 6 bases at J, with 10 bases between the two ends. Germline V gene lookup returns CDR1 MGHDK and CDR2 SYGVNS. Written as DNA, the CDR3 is TGTGCCAGCAGTGAATGGGGGGGCGGTCAGCCCCAGCATTTT. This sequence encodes CASSEWGGGQPQHF.

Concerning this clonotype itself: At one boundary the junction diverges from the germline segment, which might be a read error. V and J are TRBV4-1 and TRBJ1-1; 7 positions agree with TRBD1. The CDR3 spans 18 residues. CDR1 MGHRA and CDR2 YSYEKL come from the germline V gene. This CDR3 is CTSSQEFGRGQRTGETFF. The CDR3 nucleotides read TGCACCAGCAGCCAAGAGTTCGGTCGGGGACAGCGGACGGGGGAAACTTTCTTT.

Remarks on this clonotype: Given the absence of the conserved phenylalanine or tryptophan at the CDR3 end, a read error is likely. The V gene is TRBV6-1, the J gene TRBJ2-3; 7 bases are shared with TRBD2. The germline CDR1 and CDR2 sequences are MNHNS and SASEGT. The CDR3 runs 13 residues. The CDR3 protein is CASSETSADTQYL. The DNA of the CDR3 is TGTGCTAGCAGTGAAACTAGCGCGGATACGCAGTATCTT.

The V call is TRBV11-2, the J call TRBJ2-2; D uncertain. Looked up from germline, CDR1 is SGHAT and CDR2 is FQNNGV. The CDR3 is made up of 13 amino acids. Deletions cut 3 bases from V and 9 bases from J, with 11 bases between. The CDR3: CASSFFQIWELFF. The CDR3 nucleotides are TGTGCCAGCAGCTTTTTCCAGATCTGGGAGCTGTTTTTT.

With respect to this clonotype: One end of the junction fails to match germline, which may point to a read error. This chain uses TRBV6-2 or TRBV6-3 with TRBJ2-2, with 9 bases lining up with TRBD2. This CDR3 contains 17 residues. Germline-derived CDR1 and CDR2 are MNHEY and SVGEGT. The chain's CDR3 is CASSYDPGLANTGELLF. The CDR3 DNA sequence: TGTGCCAGCAGTTACGACCCGGGACTAGCTAATACCGGGGAGCTGTTATTT.

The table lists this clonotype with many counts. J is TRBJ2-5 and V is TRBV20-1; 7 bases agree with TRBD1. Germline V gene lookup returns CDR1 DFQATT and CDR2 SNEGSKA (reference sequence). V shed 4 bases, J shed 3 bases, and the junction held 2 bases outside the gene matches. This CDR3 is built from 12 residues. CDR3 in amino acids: CSAIDREETQYF. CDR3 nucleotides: TGCAGTGCTATAGACAGGGAAGAGACCCAGTACTTC.

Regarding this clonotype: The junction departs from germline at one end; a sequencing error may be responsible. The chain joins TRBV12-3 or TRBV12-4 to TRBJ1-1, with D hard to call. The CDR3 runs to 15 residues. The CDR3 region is CASIPQAGRSTEVFF. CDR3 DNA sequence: TGTGCCAGCATCCCTCAGGCAGGTCGAAGCACTGAAGTTTTCTTT.

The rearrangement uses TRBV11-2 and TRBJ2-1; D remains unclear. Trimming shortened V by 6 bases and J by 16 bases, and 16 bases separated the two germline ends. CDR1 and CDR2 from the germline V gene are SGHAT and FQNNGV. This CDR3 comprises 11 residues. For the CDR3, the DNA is TGTGCCAGCAGTCCCCAGAATGAGCGATTCTTC. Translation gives CASSPQNERFF. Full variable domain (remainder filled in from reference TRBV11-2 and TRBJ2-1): EAGVAQSPRYKIIEKRQSVAFWCNPISGHATLYWYQQILGQGPKLLIQFQNNGVVDDSQLPKDRFSAERLKGVDSTLKIQPAKLEDSAVYLCASSPQNERFFGPGTRLTVL.

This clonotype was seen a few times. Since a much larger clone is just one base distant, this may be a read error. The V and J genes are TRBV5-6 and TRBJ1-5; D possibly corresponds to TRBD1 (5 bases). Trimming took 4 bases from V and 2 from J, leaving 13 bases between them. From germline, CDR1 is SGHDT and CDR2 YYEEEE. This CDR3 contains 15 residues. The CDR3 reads CASSQGGACNQPQHF. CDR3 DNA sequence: TGTGCCAGCAGCCAGGGAGGGGCGTGCAATCAGCCCCAGCATTTT.

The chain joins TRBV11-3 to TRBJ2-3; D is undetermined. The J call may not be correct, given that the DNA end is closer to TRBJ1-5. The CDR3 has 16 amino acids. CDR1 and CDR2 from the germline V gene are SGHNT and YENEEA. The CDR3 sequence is CASCPGLAGSADTQHF. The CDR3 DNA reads TGTGCCAGCTGCCCCGGCCTAGCGGGGTCAGCAGATACGCAGCATTTT.

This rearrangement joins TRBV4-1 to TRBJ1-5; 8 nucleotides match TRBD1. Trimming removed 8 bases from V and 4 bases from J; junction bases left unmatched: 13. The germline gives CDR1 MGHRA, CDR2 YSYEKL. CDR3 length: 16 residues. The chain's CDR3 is CASGYSVGTGNQPQHF. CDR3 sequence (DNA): TGCGCCAGCGGCTACTCCGTCGGGACAGGAAATCAGCCCCAGCATTTT.

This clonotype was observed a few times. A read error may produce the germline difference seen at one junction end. CDR3 loop: CASSQASRGNEQFF. The CDR3 DNA is TGCGCCAGTAGCCAAGCTAGCAGGGGCAATGAGCAGTTCTTC. The chain is built from TRBV4-3 and TRBJ2-1; D may be TRBD1 (6 bases). The germline CDR1 and CDR2 sequences are LGHNA and YSLEER. The CDR3 totals 14 residues.

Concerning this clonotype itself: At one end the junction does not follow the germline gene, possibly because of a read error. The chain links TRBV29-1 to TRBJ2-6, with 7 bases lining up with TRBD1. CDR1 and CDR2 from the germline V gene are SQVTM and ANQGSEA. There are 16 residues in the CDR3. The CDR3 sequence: CSVDNIGGTGADVLTF. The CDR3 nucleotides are TGCAGCGTGGATAACATAGGGGGCACTGGGGCCGACGTCCTGACTTTC.

This CDR3 reads CASTYPRFSVSDQPQHF. CDR3 DNA sequence: TGTGCCAGCACCTACCCTCGCTTCTCGGTTTCTGATCAGCCCCAGCATTTT. V gene TRBV5-4 combines with J gene TRBJ1-5; no clear D. Trimming stripped 6 bases from V and 5 bases from J, with 24 bases between. Germline CDR1 reads SGHNT; CDR2 reads YYREEE (reference sequence). This CDR3 spans 17 amino acids.

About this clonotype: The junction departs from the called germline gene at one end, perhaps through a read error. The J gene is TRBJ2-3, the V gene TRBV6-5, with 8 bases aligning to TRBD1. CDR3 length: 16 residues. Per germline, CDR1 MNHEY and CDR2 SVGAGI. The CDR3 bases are TGCGCCAGCAGTCCCTCGGACAGGGCCCTCACAGGTACGCAGTATTTT. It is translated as CASSPSDRALTGTQYF.

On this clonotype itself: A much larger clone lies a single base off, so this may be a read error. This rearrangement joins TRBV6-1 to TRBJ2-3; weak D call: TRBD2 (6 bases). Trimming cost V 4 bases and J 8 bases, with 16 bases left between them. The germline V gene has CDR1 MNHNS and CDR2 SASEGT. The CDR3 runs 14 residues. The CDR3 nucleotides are TGTGCCAGCAGTGGGATACCAGTGGGAGGTACGCAGTATTTT. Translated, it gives CASSGIPVGGTQYF.

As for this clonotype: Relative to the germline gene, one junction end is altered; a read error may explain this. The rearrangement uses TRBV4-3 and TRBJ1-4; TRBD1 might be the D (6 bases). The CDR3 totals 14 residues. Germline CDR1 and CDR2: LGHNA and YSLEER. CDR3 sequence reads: CASNQGLGGAGLFF. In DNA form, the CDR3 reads TGCGCCAGCAACCAAGGATTGGGGGGCGCAGGGCTCTTTTTT.

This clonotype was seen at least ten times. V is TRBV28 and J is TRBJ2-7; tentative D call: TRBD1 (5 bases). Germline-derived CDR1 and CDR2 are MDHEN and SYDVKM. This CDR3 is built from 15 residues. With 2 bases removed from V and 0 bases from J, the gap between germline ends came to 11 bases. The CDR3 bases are TGTGCCAGCAGTTTAGACAGCCGGCTCTCCTACGAGCAGTACTTC. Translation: CASSLDSRLSYEQYF.